This T cell receptor (beta chain) emerged from a study of T cell responses to AZD1222 COVID-19 vaccine. Study observations and caveats: The study found Spike-specific TCR breadth and depth rose after two AZD1222 doses. Seropositive at baseline were only a handful of AZD1222 recipients. Repertoires were collected only later (after the peak T cell response had occurred). The study found vaccine-associated CD4 TCRs spanning spike, dominant at 160-218 and 743-854.

The germline V gene encodes CDR1 SQVTM and CDR2 ANQGSEA. CDR3 length equals 13 residues. With V trimmed by 7 bases and J by 5 bases, 5 bases remained unmatched. As for this clone: What it recognizes is unknown.

TCRdb's copy holds only in-frame clones and misses some; the assay was immunoSEQ multiplex PCR. The table lists about 150,000 clones, around nine tenths of them singletons. The rearrangement joins TRBV29-1 to TRBJ2-2; 9 bases agree with TRBD1. Sequencing was performed on peripheral blood, taken after recovery from COVID-19. This clonotype was obtained from an adult who had recovered from COVID-19. The CDR3 nucleotides are TGCAGCGCGGACGGACAGGGGACCGGGGAGCTGTTTTTT. Translation gives CSADGQGTGELFF.